This T cell receptor beta chain was recovered during a study of CD8 T cells in ankylosing spondylitis. Remarks on this clonotype: Antigen: not known.

The CDR3 runs 16 residues. Germline lookup yields CDR1 DFQATT and CDR2 SNEGSKA (reference sequence). Trimming stripped 0 bases from V and 1 base from J, with 14 bases between. Regarding the study as a whole: Clones linked to disease were reported to show significant enrichment in matched ankylosing spondylitis synovial fluid. Clones linked to the disease showed a CD8+ phenotype. They occurred at relatively low frequencies in peripheral blood.

TCRdb re-analysed the 5' RACE reads in MiXCR, keeping a single row per CDR3 protein. The table has 250,000 or so distinct CDR3 sequences, 24% seen once. Input material: blood, either unsorted or a sorted T cell fraction (not recorded which). The sequence was collected from a male donor with ankylosing spondylitis or in good health (not recorded which). The V call is TRBV20-1, the J call TRBJ2-3; TRBD2 might be the D (6 bases). CDR3 protein: CSARDPRERGTDTQYF. CDR3 in DNA: TGCAGTGCTAGAGACCCCAGGGAGCGGGGCACAGATACGCAGTATTTT.